The 26 T cell receptor beta chains given below trace back to one sample, sequenced in a study of technical replicates of blood from a handful of donors (dated by TCRdb to 2015 to 2018). Library method: the immunoSEQ multiplex PCR assay. TCRdb carries this immuneACCESS record with in-frame sequences only. Its versions omit some clonotypes, under half of them owing to an unresolved V gene in the studies checked, with the rest unexplained. The sample includes some 70,000 clones, with around nine tenths observed a single time. Of the sample, around 5% is held by the ten largest clones. Sequenced material: PBMCs. These receptors all stem from a human donor in good health. Some clones in this sample may be carry-over from other donors' samples.

J is TRBJ2-1 and V is TRBV14, with 7 bases matching TRBD2. With V trimmed by 1 base and J by 4 bases, 7 bases remained unmatched. Looked up from germline, CDR1 is SGHDN and CDR2 is FVKESK. This CDR3 has 16 amino acids. CDR3 in DNA: TGTGCCAGCAGCCAAGTCGAGGGAGGGTCTTACAATGAGCAGTTCTTC. Translated, it gives CASSQVEGGSYNEQFF.

The chain is built from TRBV5-4 and TRBJ1-1; 8 positions agree with TRBD1. The CDR3 covers 15 residues. CDR1 and CDR2 (germline): SGHNT, YYREEE (reference sequence). The J segment lost 0 bases and the V segment lost 2 bases, leaving 3 bases of the junction unmatched. CDR3 in DNA: TGTGCCAGCAGCTTTGGACAGGGCATGAACACTGAAGCTTTCTTT. Translated: CASSFGQGMNTEAFF. The whole variable domain, filled in from reference TRBV5-4 and TRBJ1-1, reads ETGVTQSPTHLIKTRGQQVTLRCSSQSGHNTVSWYQQALGQGPQFIFQYYREEENGRGNFPPRFSGLQFPNYSSELNVNALELDDSALYLCASSFGQGMNTEAFFGQGTRLTVV.

The chain recombines TRBV29-1 with TRBJ2-3; 10 bases are shared with TRBD2. The CDR3 has 16 amino acids. Trimming at V came to 3 bases and at J to 3 bases, leaving 9 bases not matched to a gene. Germline CDR1 and CDR2: SQVTM and ANQGSEA. In DNA, the CDR3 is TGCAGCGTTGAGGGTCCTCTAGCGGGGGCGACAGATACGCAGTATTTT. Translated: CSVEGPLAGATDTQYF.

This sequence joins TRBV9 and TRBJ2-3, with unresolved D. Trimming cost V 0 bases and J 4 bases, with 12 bases left between them. In germline, CDR1 is SGDLS, CDR2 YYNGEE. The CDR3 has 15 amino acids. CDR3 loop: CASSVAPLDPDTQYF. The CDR3 DNA is TGTGCCAGCAGCGTAGCTCCCCTAGACCCAGATACGCAGTATTTT.

This chain connects TRBV10-2 to TRBJ2-2; 9 positions agree with TRBD2. Unmatched junction bases numbered 10, after V lost 0 bases and J lost 2 bases. Germline CDR1 is WSHSY and CDR2 is SAAADI. The CDR3 totals 19 residues. The CDR3 nucleotides read TGCGCCAGCAGTGAGTCGCCACTAGCGGGTTGGCTTAACACCGGGGAGCTGTTTTTT. It specifies CASSESPLAGWLNTGELFF.

The sample holds one count of this clone. V is TRBV2 and J is TRBJ1-1; TRBD1 aligns across 7 bases. Germline V gene lookup returns CDR1 SNHLY and CDR2 FYNNEI. CDR3 length: 14 residues. The V and J ends lost 10 bases and 4 bases, in that order; junction bases with no gene match: 12. As DNA, the CDR3 is TGTGCCACCCGAGGGACAGCGGGGGGCACTGAAGCTTTCTTT. Its translation: CATRGTAGGTEAFF.

This rearrangement joins TRBV5-1 to TRBJ2-7; 9 nucleotides match TRBD2. This CDR3 region has 19 residues. Germline assignment: CDR1 SGHRS and CDR2 YFSETQ. After removal of 0 bases from V and 3 bases from J, the junction contained 16 bases not matched to a gene. The chain's CDR3 is CASSLGWVAEVAGVYEQYF. The DNA for the CDR3 is TGCGCCAGCAGCTTGGGGTGGGTCGCTGAGGTAGCGGGGGTCTACGAGCAGTACTTC.

V gene TRBV5-1 combines with J gene TRBJ1-1; 7 nucleotides agree with TRBD1. V gave up 5 bases and J gave up 5 bases; unmatched junction bases: 3. The V gene's germline CDR1 is SGHRS and CDR2 YFSETQ. The CDR3 spans 12 residues. The CDR3 DNA reads as TGCGCCAGCAGACAGGGGCGGACTGAAGCTTTCTTT. Protein sequence: CASRQGRTEAFF.

V is TRBV7-9 and J is TRBJ1-4, with TRBD1 matching 7 bases. The CDR3 has 14 residues. V gave up 5 bases and J gave up 11 bases; unmatched junction bases: 11. CDR1 SEHNR and CDR2 FQNEAQ come from the germline V gene (reference sequence). CDR3 in amino acids: CASSQPTGLRKLFF. The CDR3 coding sequence is TGTGCCAGCAGCCAGCCGACAGGGTTAAGGAAACTGTTTTTT.

The table lists this clone with a few counts. The chain combines TRBV5-1 with TRBJ1-2, with TRBD1 matching over 12 bases. V lost 2 bases and J lost 8; bases outside the gene matches: 7. The CDR3 runs to 15 residues. Germline lookup yields CDR1 SGHRS and CDR2 YFSETQ. The CDR3: CASSFAGTGGVGYTF. CDR3 bases: TGCGCCAGCAGCTTCGCCGGGACAGGGGGCGTCGGCTACACCTTC.

This clone has a single count. CDR3 sequence: CATSSDRGPGNTIYF. The CDR3 DNA sequence: TGTGCCACCAGCTCCGACAGGGGACCTGGAAACACCATATATTTT. The chain carries TRBV15 and TRBJ1-3; 8 bases map to TRBD1. The CDR3 sequence is 15 residues long. V trimming: 5 bases; J trimming: 2 bases; junction bases outside the gene matches: 5. The germline V gene encodes CDR1 LNHNV and CDR2 YYDKDF (reference sequence).

The chain links TRBV7-9 to TRBJ2-5, with TRBD1 matching 8 bases. In germline, CDR1 is SEHNR, CDR2 FQNEAQ (reference sequence). After removal of 5 bases from V and 9 bases from J, the junction contained 8 bases not matched to a gene. The CDR3 loop spans 13 amino acids. The CDR3 spells CASSPDRVFPQYF. The DNA of the CDR3 is TGTGCCAGCAGCCCGGACAGGGTTTTCCCCCAGTACTTC.

The V call is TRBV5-1, the J call TRBJ2-2; D might be TRBD1 (5 bases). The length of the CDR3 is 16 residues. Trimming left V 0 bases short and J 0 bases short, with 9 bases between. Germline CDR1 SGHRS, CDR2 YFSETQ. The CDR3 bases are TGCGCCAGCAGCTTGGGAGGCAGGGCGAACACCGGGGAGCTGTTTTTT. This encodes CASSLGGRANTGELFF.

The chain couples TRBV4-2 to TRBJ2-6, with a possible D match to TRBD1 (5 bases). This CDR3 region has 18 residues. Germline lookup yields CDR1 LGHNA and CDR2 YNFKEQ. Trimming took off 0 bases at V and 1 base at J, with 13 bases between the two ends. The chain's CDR3 is CASSQDRDPQSGANVLTF. In nucleotides, the CDR3 is TGTGCCAGCAGCCAAGACAGGGATCCCCAATCTGGGGCCAACGTCCTGACTTTC.

J is TRBJ1-4 and V is TRBV9; 9 bases map to TRBD1. Trimming took 0 bases from V and 8 from J; bases not matched to a gene: 5. The germline V gene has CDR1 SGDLS and CDR2 YYNGEE. CDR3 length equals 15 residues. CDR3 in DNA: TGTGCCAGCAGCGTAGCCGGGACAGGGAGAGAAAAACTGTTTTTT. Amino acids: CASSVAGTGREKLFF.

The genes are TRBV5-8 and TRBJ2-7; 9 nucleotides match TRBD1. J was trimmed by 2 bases and V by 3 bases; bases with no gene match: 18. This CDR3 has 19 amino acids. CDR1 and CDR2 from the germline V gene are SGHTS and YDEGEE. CDR3 sequence: CASSSNVNADRGVPYEQYF. CDR3 in DNA: TGTGCCAGCAGCTCGAACGTAAACGCGGACAGGGGAGTTCCCTACGAGCAGTACTTC.

V usage is TRBV7-9 and J usage is TRBJ1-2, with D uncertain. The CDR3 runs to 13 residues. CDR1 and CDR2 from the germline V gene are SEHNR and FQNEAQ (reference sequence). V was trimmed by 1 base and J by 8 bases, leaving 11 bases between them. The CDR3 DNA is TGTGCCAGCAGCTTAGGATCTCGGGGAGGCTACACCTTC. Translation: CASSLGSRGGYTF. Together with reference TRBV7-9 and TRBJ1-2, the CDR3 gives the full variable domain: DTGVSQNPRHKITKRGQNVTFRCDPISEHNRLYWYRQTLGQGPEFLTYFQNEAQLEKSRLLSDRFSAERPKGSFSTLEIQRTEQGDSAMYLCASSLGSRGGYTFGSGTRLTVV.

CDR3 region: CASSLVTSGDRDEQYF. In DNA form, the CDR3 reads TGTGCCAGCAGCTTAGTAACTAGCGGTGACCGGGACGAGCAGTACTTC. This chain joins TRBV7-9 and TRBJ2-7; TRBD2 agrees at 8 bases. Trimming removed 1 base from V and 5 bases from J; junction bases left unmatched: 10. Looked up from germline, CDR1 is SEHNR and CDR2 is FQNEAQ (reference sequence). CDR3 size: 16 residues.

V is TRBV30 and J is TRBJ2-7; D may be TRBD2 (5 bases). Trimming shortened V by 4 bases and J by 7 bases, and 14 bases separated the two germline ends. The CDR3 contains 12 residues. From germline, CDR1 is GTSNPN and CDR2 SVGIG (reference sequence). Here the CDR3 reads CAWTPYGGEQYF. Written as DNA, the CDR3 is TGTGCCTGGACCCCGTACGGCGGGGAGCAGTACTTC.

The rearrangement joins TRBV5-5 to TRBJ2-7, with a tentative D call TRBD1 (6 bases). This CDR3 contains 14 residues. Per the germline V gene, CDR1 is SGHKS and CDR2 is YYEKEE (reference sequence). V gave up 0 bases and J gave up 5 bases, with 12 bases separating them. CDR3 bases: TGTGCCAGCAGCTTGGCGGGACAATCGAACGAGCAGTACTTC. It is translated as CASSLAGQSNEQYF.

This chain connects TRBV5-6 to TRBJ2-7, with D perhaps matching TRBD2 (6 bases). The CDR3 length is 14 residues. With 2 bases removed from V and 0 bases from J, the gap between germline ends came to 9 bases. Per germline, CDR1 SGHDT and CDR2 YYEEEE. CDR3: CASSFAGSSYEQYF. The DNA for the CDR3 is TGTGCCAGCAGCTTTGCCGGGAGCTCCTACGAGCAGTACTTC.

A few counts support this clone. V and J are TRBV14 and TRBJ1-6; 11 positions agree with TRBD1. Germline lookup yields CDR1 SGHDN and CDR2 FVKESK. The trim removed 4 bases at V and 9 bases at J, leaving 2 bases unmatched. This CDR3 is 14 amino acids long. Written as DNA, the CDR3 is TGTGCCAGCAGCCGGGACAGGGGGGTTTCACCCCTCCACTTT. Protein product: CASSRDRGVSPLHF.

This sequence joins TRBV7-8 and TRBJ1-4, with TRBD1 matching 9 bases. Trimming at V came to 5 bases and at J to 8 bases, leaving 9 bases not matched to a gene. The germline V gene has CDR1 SGHVS and CDR2 FQNEAQ. This CDR3 contains 15 residues. The CDR3 sequence is CASSPRDRAFEKLFF. The CDR3 DNA reads TGTGCCAGCAGCCCGAGGGACAGGGCTTTCGAAAAACTGTTTTTT.

V gene TRBV6-6 combines with J gene TRBJ2-3; D is ambiguous. The CDR3 extends over 11 amino acids. In germline, CDR1 is MNHNY, CDR2 SVGAGI (reference sequence). The germline V and J ends were trimmed by 4 bases and 11 bases, with 10 bases remaining between them. The CDR3 DNA reads as TGTGCCAGCAGTTCACAAGTGGTGCAGTATTTT. Its translation is CASSSQVVQYF.

The rearrangement joins TRBV11-1 to TRBJ1-4; 9 bases fit TRBD1. CDR3 size: 15 residues. Germline CDR1 reads SGHAT; CDR2 reads FQDESV (reference sequence). Trimming cost V 5 bases and J 2 bases; bases outside gene matches: 3. Here the CDR3 DNA reads TGTGCCAGCAGCCAAGGACAGGGGACTAATGAAAAACTGTTTTTT. This gives the protein CASSQGQGTNEKLFF.

This chain connects TRBV7-2 to TRBJ1-1; tentative D call: TRBD1 (6 bases). There are 13 residues in the CDR3. V lost 1 base, J lost 6 bases, and 9 bases lay in between. Germline CDR1 is SGHTA and CDR2 is FQGNSA. The CDR3 sequence is CASSLDQGSEAFF. The DNA for the CDR3 is TGTGCCAGCAGCTTAGATCAGGGGTCTGAAGCTTTCTTT.